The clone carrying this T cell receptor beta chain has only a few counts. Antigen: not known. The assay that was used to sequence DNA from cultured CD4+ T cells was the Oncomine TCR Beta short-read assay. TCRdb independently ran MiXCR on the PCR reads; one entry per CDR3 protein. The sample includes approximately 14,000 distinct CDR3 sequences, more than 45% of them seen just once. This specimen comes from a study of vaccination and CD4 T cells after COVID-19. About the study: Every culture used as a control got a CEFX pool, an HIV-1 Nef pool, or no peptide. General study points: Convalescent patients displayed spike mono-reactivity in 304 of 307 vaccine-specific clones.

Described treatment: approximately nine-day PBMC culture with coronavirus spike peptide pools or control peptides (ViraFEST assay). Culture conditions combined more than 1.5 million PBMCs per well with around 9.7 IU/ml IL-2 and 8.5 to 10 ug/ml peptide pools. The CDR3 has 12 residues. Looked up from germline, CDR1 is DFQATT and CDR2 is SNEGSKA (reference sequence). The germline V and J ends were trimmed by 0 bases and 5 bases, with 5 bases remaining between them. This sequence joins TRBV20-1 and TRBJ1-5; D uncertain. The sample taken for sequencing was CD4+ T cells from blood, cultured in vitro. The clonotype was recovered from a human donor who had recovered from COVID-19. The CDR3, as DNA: TGCAGTGCTAGAGAATTTCATCAGCCCCAGCATTTT. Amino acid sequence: CSAREFHQPQHF.